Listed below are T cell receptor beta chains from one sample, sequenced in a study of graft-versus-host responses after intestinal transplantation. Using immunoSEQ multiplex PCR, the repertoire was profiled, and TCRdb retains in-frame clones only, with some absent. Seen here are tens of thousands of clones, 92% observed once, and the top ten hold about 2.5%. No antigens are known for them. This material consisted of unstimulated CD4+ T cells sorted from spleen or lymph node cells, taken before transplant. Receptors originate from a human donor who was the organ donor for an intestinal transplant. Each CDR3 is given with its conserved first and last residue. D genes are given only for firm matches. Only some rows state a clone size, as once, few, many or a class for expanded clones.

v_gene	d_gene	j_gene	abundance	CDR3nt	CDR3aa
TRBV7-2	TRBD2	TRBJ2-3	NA	TGTGCCAGCAGCTTACTAGCGGGAGGGCCAGATACGCAGTATTTT	CASSLLAGGPDTQYF
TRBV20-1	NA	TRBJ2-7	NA	TGCAGTGGGGGGGGCCCGGGGGAGCAGTACTTC	CSGGGPGEQYF
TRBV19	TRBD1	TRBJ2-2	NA	TGTGCCAGTAGTGTCGCAGGGGGCACCGGGGAGCTGTTTTTT	CASSVAGGTGELFF
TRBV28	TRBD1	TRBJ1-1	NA	TGTGCCAGCAGTGCAGGGGGGCCGAACACTGAAGCTTTCTTT	CASSAGGPNTEAFF
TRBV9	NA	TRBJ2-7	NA	TGTGCCAGCAGCCCCCGACTTTTCTCCTACGAGCAGTACTTC	CASSPRLFSYEQYF
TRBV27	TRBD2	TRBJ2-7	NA	TGTGCCAGCAGTACCAGGACTAGCGGGAGCTCCTACGAGCAGTACTTC	CASSTRTSGSSYEQYF
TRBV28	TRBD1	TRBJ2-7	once	TGTGCCAGCAGTACAGGGGACGAGCAGTACTTC	CASSTGDEQYF
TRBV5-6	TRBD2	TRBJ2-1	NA	TGTGCCAGCAGCTTGAAGAGGACTAGCGGGTACAATGAGCAGTTCTTC	CASSLKRTSGYNEQFF
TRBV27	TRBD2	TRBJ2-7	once	TGTGCCAGCAGTCCCCGGACTAGCGGGAGTTACGAGCAGTACTTC	CASSPRTSGSYEQYF
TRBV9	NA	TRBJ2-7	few	TGTGCCAGCAGCCCGGGCGGGACCGCCGCTACGGAGCAGTACTTC	CASSPGGTAATEQYF
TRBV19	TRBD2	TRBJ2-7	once	TGTGCCAGTAGAGGTGTAGCGGGAGGGGATTACGAGCAGTACTTC	CASRGVAGGDYEQYF
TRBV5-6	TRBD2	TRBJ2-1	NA	TGTGCCAGCAGCCTGGGATTGACTAGCGAATACAATGAGCAGTTCTTC	CASSLGLTSEYNEQFF
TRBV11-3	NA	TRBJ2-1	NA	TGTGCCAGCAGCTTAGATGGAACCGGGAGAAATGAGCAGTTCTTC	CASSLDGTGRNEQFF
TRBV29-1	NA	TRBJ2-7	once	TGCAGCGGCACCAGGGCTGGAACTAGGGAGCAGTACTTC	CSGTRAGTREQYF
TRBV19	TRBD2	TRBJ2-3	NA	TGTGCCAGTAGTCTTAACCGAGACTTAGCGGGAGGGTCTCCACGCTCACATACGCAGTATTTT	CASSLNRDLAGGSPRSHTQYF
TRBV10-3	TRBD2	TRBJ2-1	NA	TGTGCCACCACCCACAGAGCCCCGACTAGCGGGCTAGTCAATGAGCAGTTCTTC	CATTHRAPTSGLVNEQFF
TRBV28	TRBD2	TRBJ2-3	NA	TGTGCCAGCAGTGCGCCGGGACTAGCGGGAGAGGATACGCAGTATTTT	CASSAPGLAGEDTQYF
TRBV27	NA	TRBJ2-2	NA	TGTGCCAGCAGTCCCCACACCGGGGAGCTGTTTTTT	CASSPHTGELFF
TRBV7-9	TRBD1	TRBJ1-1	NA	TGTGCCAGCAGCTCACCACCAGGGGGCACTGAAGCTTTCTTT	CASSSPPGGTEAFF
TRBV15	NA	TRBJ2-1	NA	TGTGCCACCAGCAGAGATGGGGGACTGTACAATGAGCAGTTCTTC	CATSRDGGLYNEQFF
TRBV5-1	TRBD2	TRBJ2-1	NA	TGCGCCAGCAGCAGGACTAGCAGCGATGAGCAGTTCTTC	CASSRTSSDEQFF
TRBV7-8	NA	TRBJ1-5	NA	TGTGCCAGCAGCCCCCTTGGGGGGAACTCTCAGCCCCAGCATTTT	CASSPLGGNSQPQHF
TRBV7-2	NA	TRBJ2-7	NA	TGTGCCAGCAGCCCCCGGGGTTTTCAAATCTACGAGCAGTACTTC	CASSPRGFQIYEQYF
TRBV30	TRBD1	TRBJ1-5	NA	TGTGCCTGGAGTGGCCCGGGACAGGGTTCGTTTGGGCGGAATCAGCCCCAGCATTTT	CAWSGPGQGSFGRNQPQHF
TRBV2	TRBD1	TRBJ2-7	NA	TGTGCCAGCAGTCCCTTGGACAGGGTCGACGAGCAGTACTTC	CASSPLDRVDEQYF
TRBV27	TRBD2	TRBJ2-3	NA	TGTGCCAGCAGTCCGCGCGGCGGGAGGGCAGATACGCAGTATTTT	CASSPRGGRADTQYF
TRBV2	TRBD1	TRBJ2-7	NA	TGTGCCAGCAAACAGGGGTATAGCTCCTACGAGCAGTACTTC	CASKQGYSSYEQYF
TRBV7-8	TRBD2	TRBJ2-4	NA	TGTGCCAGCAGCTTAGCGGCTTATGCTAGCGGGGTTGCCAAAAACATTCAGTACTTC	CASSLAAYASGVAKNIQYF
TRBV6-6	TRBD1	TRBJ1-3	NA	TGTGCCAGCAGTTATTCTCAGGGGGCGAATGGAAACACCATATATTTT	CASSYSQGANGNTIYF
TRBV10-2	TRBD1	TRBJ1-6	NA	TGCGCCAGCAGTACAAAGGGGGCTAATTTTTCACCCCTCCACTTT	CASSTKGANFSPLHF
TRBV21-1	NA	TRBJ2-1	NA	TGTGCCAGCGCTTCCGACAGGGGCCAGTTCTTC	CASASDRGQFF
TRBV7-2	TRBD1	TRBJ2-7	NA	TGTGCCAGCAGCCCCGGGACAGGGGCCTACGAGCAGTACTTC	CASSPGTGAYEQYF
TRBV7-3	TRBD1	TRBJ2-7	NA	TGTGCCAGCAGCCCCCCGGACAGGGGTGGCGAGCAGTACTTC	CASSPPDRGGEQYF
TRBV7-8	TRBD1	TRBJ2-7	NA	TGTGCCAGCAGCCCCGAAATGGGACAGGACGAGCAGTACTTC	CASSPEMGQDEQYF
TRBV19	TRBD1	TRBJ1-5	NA	TGTGCCAGTAGTATTTCGGGACAGGCCAAATCAAATCAGCCCCAGCATTTT	CASSISGQAKSNQPQHF
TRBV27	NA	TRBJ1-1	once	TGTGCCAGCAGTTTCCGTCTGGGACACACTGAAGCTTTCTTT	CASSFRLGHTEAFF
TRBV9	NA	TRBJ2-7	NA	TGTGCCAGCAGCGTAGACCCACAGGGATCCTACGAGCAGTACTTC	CASSVDPQGSYEQYF
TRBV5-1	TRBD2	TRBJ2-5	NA	TGCGCCAGCAGCTTGGGACTAGCGGAATTGTACCAAGAGACCCAGTACTTC	CASSLGLAELYQETQYF
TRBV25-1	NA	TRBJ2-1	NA	TGTGCCAGCAGTGAATTACAAGGAGGACTTAATGAGCAGTTCTTC	CASSELQGGLNEQFF
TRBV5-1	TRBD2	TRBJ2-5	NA	TGCGCCAGCAGCTTTGGGGCTAGCGGGAGGAGGGAGACCCAGTACTTC	CASSFGASGRRETQYF
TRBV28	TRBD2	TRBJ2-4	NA	TGTGCCAGCAGTCCCCTAGCTTGGGGGGGGACCAAAAACATTCAGTACTTC	CASSPLAWGGTKNIQYF
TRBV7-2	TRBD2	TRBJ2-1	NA	TGTGCCAGCAGCTTAGACCGGACTAGCGGTGATGATGAGCAGTTCTTC	CASSLDRTSGDDEQFF
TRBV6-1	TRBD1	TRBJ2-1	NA	TGTGCCAGCAGCCTAACAGGGGACGACAATGAGCAGTTCTTC	CASSLTGDDNEQFF
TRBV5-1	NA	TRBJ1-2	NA	TGCGCCAGCAGCGCGGCTGGGGAGGGCTACACCTTC	CASSAAGEGYTF
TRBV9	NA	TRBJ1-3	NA	TGTGCCAGCAGCCCTTCCCCGGCTTGGGGAAACACCATATATTTT	CASSPSPAWGNTIYF
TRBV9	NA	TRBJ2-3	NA	TGTGCCAGCAGCGTAGGCCCAGATACGCAGTATTTT	CASSVGPDTQYF
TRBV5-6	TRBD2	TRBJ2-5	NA	TGTGCCAGCAGAAAAGGACTAGCGGGAGGGCAAGAGACCCAGTACTTC	CASRKGLAGGQETQYF
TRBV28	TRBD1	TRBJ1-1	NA	TGTGCCAGCAGTTTAGAGCCGAGGTTTAGGGACAGGGATCAGGTGGACACTGAAGCTTTCTTT	CASSLEPRFRDRDQVDTEAFF
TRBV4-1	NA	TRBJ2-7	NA	TGCGCCAGCAGCCAAGATGTCGGACTCCCATACGAGCAGTACTTC	CASSQDVGLPYEQYF
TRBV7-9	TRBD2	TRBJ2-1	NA	TGTGCCAGCAGCTTCAAACTAGCGGGAGCTTACAATGAGCAGTTCTTC	CASSFKLAGAYNEQFF
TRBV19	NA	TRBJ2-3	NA	TGTGCCAGTAGTTCGCAGATTTCCACAGATACGCAGTATTTT	CASSSQISTDTQYF
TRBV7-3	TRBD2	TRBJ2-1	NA	TGTGCCAGCAGCTTAAAACCCTTAGCGGGAGGCGGGAATGAGCAGTTCTTC	CASSLKPLAGGGNEQFF
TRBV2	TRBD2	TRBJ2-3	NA	TGTGCCAGCAGTGTATCGTCTAGCGGGAGCACAGATACGCAGTATTTT	CASSVSSSGSTDTQYF
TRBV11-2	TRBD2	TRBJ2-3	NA	TGTGCCAGCAGCTTAGCGGGAGGGCCAACAGATACGCAGTATTTT	CASSLAGGPTDTQYF
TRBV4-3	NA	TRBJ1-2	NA	TGCGCCAGCAGCCAAGATCTAAGGAATAATGGCTACACCTTC	CASSQDLRNNGYTF
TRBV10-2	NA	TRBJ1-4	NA	TGCGCCAGCAGTGACGGGACGGATAATGAAAAACTGTTTTTT	CASSDGTDNEKLFF
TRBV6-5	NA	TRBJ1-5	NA	TGTGCCAGCAGCCGTCATGGCAATCAGCCCCAGCATTTT	CASSRHGNQPQHF
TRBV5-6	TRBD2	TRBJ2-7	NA	TGTGCCAGCAGCTTGGCACTAGCGGGACATGAGCAGTACTTC	CASSLALAGHEQYF
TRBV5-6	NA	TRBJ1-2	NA	TGTGCCAGCAGCTTGGGCACCTACTATGGCTACACCTTC	CASSLGTYYGYTF